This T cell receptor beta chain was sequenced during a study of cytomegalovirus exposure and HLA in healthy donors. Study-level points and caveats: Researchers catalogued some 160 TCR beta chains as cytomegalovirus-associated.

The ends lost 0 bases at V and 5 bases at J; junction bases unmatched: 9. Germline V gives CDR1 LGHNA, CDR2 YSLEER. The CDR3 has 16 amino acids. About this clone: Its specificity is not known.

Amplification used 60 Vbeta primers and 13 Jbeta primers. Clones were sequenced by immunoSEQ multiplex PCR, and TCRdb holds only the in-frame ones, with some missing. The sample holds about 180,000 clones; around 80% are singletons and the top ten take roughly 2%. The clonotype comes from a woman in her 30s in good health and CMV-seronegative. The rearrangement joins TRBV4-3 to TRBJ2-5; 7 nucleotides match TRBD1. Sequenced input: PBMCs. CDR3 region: CASSQDQGVGGETQYF. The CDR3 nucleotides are TGCGCCAGCAGCCAAGATCAGGGGGTGGGTGGGGAGACCCAGTACTTC.